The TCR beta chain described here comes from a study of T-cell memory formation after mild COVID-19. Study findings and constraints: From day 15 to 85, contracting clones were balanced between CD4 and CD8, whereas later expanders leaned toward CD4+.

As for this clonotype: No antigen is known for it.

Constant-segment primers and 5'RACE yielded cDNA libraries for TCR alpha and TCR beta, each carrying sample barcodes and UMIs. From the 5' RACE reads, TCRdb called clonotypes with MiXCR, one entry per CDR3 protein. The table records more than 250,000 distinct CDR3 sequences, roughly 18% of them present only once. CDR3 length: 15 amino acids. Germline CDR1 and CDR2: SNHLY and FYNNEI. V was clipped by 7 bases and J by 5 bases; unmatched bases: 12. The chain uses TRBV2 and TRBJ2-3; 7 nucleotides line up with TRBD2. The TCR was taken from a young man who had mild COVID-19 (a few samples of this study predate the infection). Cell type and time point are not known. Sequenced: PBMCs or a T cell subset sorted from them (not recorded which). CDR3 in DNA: TGTGCCAGCACATCGAATGGGGGGGGATTAGATACGCAGTATTTT. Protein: CASTSNGGGLDTQYF.